One sample yielded the 5 T cell receptor beta chains listed below, sequenced in a study of graft-versus-host responses after intestinal transplantation. Graft tissue was processed to release intraepithelial and lamina propria lymphocytes. Assay used: immunoSEQ multiplex PCR; TCRdb lists only in-frame clones, some missing. The data show approximately 8,200 clones, around 75% seen once. This sample comprised ileum tissue, obtained approximately 220 days after intestinal transplant. These receptors all come from a human patient who received an intestinal transplant, so some T cells may come from the graft donor.

The gene calls are TRBV4-1 and TRBJ2-1; D is ambiguous. The CDR3 consists of 16 residues. CDR1 and CDR2 (germline): MGHRA, YSYEKL. V shed 1 base and J shed 6 bases, with 16 bases lying between them. CDR3 in amino acids: CASSQGRGLHFNEQFF. CDR3 in DNA: TGCGCCAGCAGCCAAGGTCGTGGGCTCCATTTCAATGAGCAGTTCTTC.

The chain is built from TRBV19 and TRBJ2-1, with TRBD2 matching over 10 bases. After removal of 3 bases from V and 7 bases from J, the junction contained 3 bases not matched to a gene. CDR1 and CDR2 (germline): LNHDA, SQIVND (reference sequence). The CDR3 consists of 14 residues. The DNA for the CDR3 is TGTGCCAGTAGTATTAGCGGGAGGTGGAATGAGCAGTTCTTC. Amino acid sequence: CASSISGRWNEQFF.

The J gene is TRBJ2-3, the V gene TRBV7-3; 8 bases agree with TRBD2. This CDR3 has 19 amino acids. Losses at the gene ends were 0 bases for V and 1 base for J; bases not matched to a gene: 12. CDR1 is SGHTA, CDR2 FQGTGA, per germline. CDR3 in amino acids: CASSLTVRGGSSRTDTQYF. CDR3 DNA sequence: TGTGCCAGCAGCTTAACAGTCCGGGGGGGTAGCAGCCGCACAGATACGCAGTATTTT.

The V call is TRBV7-3, the J call TRBJ2-1; 11 bases align to TRBD2. CDR1 is SGHTA and CDR2 is FQGTGA in the germline V gene. The CDR3 has 16 amino acids. V shed 2 bases and J 3 bases; nucleotides not matched to a gene: 3. In DNA form, the CDR3 reads TGTGCCAGCAGCTTATTTACTAGCGGGAGCTACAATGAGCAGTTCTTC. Translation gives CASSLFTSGSYNEQFF.

CDR3 nucleotide sequence: TGTGCCAGCAGTCCACTCCCGGGACAGAGCCCCTTAACAGATACGCAGTATTTT. Translation gives CASSPLPGQSPLTDTQYF. The chain joins TRBV27 to TRBJ2-3; 7 nucleotides line up with TRBD1. The trim removed 5 bases at V and 3 bases at J, leaving 17 bases unmatched. This CDR3 contains 18 residues. CDR1 is MNHEY and CDR2 is SMNVEV in the germline V gene (reference sequence).